The 20 T cell receptor beta chains below were found in one sample sequenced in a study of blood T cell repertoires in COVID-19 (dated by TCRdb to about 2020). Library method: the immunoSEQ multiplex PCR assay. TCRdb holds this immuneACCESS table with in-frame rearrangements only. Some clones are missing; in checked studies, unresolved V genes explain under half, and the rest has no known cause. The sample has tens of thousands of clones on record, about 87% of them singletons. The ten largest clones capture roughly 3.5% of the sample. Sequenced input: peripheral blood. The source of these receptors is a human donor in a cohort sampled during active COVID-19.

The chain employs TRBV28 and TRBJ2-3, with 10 bases that match TRBD2. Germline assignment: CDR1 MDHEN and CDR2 SYDVKM. The CDR3 is 16 amino acids. Unmatched junction bases numbered 7, after V lost 5 bases and J lost 2 bases. The CDR3 protein is CASSLFLAGDTDTQYF. Written as DNA, the CDR3 is TGTGCCAGCAGTCTTTTTCTAGCGGGAGACACAGATACGCAGTATTTT. The full variable domain, completed using reference TRBV28 and TRBJ2-3, is DVKVTQSSRYLVKRTGEKVFLECVQDMDHENMFWYRQDPGLGLRLIYFSYDVKMKEKGDIPEGYSVSREKKERFSLILESASTNQTSMYLCASSLFLAGDTDTQYFGPGTRLTVL.

A few counts support this clone. The V call is TRBV2, the J call TRBJ1-1; 7 bases agree with TRBD1. The ends lost 7 bases at V and 2 bases at J; junction bases unmatched: 7. CDR1 SNHLY and CDR2 FYNNEI come from the germline V gene. The CDR3 extends over 14 amino acids. CDR3 in DNA: TGTGCCAGCACCAGGACAGGCGTCAACACTGAAGCTTTCTTT. It encodes CASTRTGVNTEAFF.

The CDR3 loop is CASTPDREATEAFF. CDR3 sequence (DNA): TGTGCCAGTACCCCGGACAGAGAGGCCACTGAAGCTTTCTTT. The chain has TRBV19 and TRBJ1-1, with D possibly being TRBD1 (6 bases). The CDR3 covers 14 residues. Trimming shortened V by 7 bases and J by 4 bases, and 16 bases separated the two germline ends. CDR1 is LNHDA, CDR2 SQIVND, per germline (reference sequence).

The gene calls are TRBV24-1 and TRBJ2-4; 11 bases agree with TRBD1. V lost 1 base, J lost 9 bases, and 1 base stayed unmatched. The CDR3 sequence is 14 residues long. In germline, CDR1 is KGHDR, CDR2 SFDVKD. The CDR3 DNA reads as TGTGCCACCAGTGATTTCGGACAGGGGGCCATTCAGTACTTC. Translated: CATSDFGQGAIQYF.

This chain connects TRBV19 to TRBJ1-5; D is perhaps TRBD1 (5 bases). This CDR3 is built from 13 residues. Germline V gene data show CDR1 as LNHDA and CDR2 as SQIVND (reference sequence). V lost 8 bases, J lost 4 bases, and 12 bases lay in between. The CDR3 spells CASSGYRNQPQHF. The CDR3 DNA follows: TGTGCCAGTTCAGGGTATCGGAATCAGCCCCAGCATTTT. Full variable domain (remainder filled in from reference TRBV19 and TRBJ1-5): DGGITQSPKYLFRKEGQNVTLSCEQNLNHDAMYWYRQDPGQGLRLIYYSQIVNDFQKGDIAEGYSVSREKKESFPLTVTSAQKNPTAFYLCASSGYRNQPQHFGDGTRLSIL.

In this sample, this clone turned up once. The chain joins TRBV29-1 to TRBJ2-2; possible D gene TRBD2, 7 bases. Germline CDR1 is SQVTM and CDR2 is ANQGSEA. CDR3 size: 18 residues. Trimming removed 3 bases from V and 0 bases from J, with 20 bases in between. CDR3 DNA: TGCAGCGTTGAGACTGAGGGGGGGGAATTCGCGAACACCGGGGAGCTGTTTTTT. This gives the protein CSVETEGGEFANTGELFF.

The rearrangement joins TRBV28 to TRBJ2-7; D is uncertain. The CDR3 loop spans 12 amino acids. V was shortened by 6 bases and J by 2 bases, with 8 bases between the two germline ends. The germline CDR1 and CDR2 sequences are MDHEN and SYDVKM. The CDR3 protein is CASSSPAYEQYF. The CDR3, as DNA: TGTGCCAGCAGCTCCCCGGCCTACGAGCAGTACTTC. The variable domain in full, completed from reference TRBV28 and TRBJ2-7, reads DVKVTQSSRYLVKRTGEKVFLECVQDMDHENMFWYRQDPGLGLRLIYFSYDVKMKEKGDIPEGYSVSREKKERFSLILESASTNQTSMYLCASSSPAYEQYFGPGTRLTVT.

The CDR3 nucleotides read TGTGCCACCAGCGGGACAGGGGTAGGGGGCTACACCTTC. This codes for CATSGTGVGGYTF. V and J are TRBV15 and TRBJ1-2, with 10 bases aligning to TRBD1. CDR1 is LNHNV, CDR2 YYDKDF, per germline (reference sequence). This CDR3 is built from 13 residues. V was clipped by 5 bases and J by 8 bases; unmatched bases: 5.

V gene TRBV2 combines with J gene TRBJ2-5; 11 nucleotides align to TRBD1. Per the germline V gene, CDR1 is SNHLY and CDR2 is FYNNEI. With 7 bases clipped from V and 2 bases from J, the junction kept 12 bases outside the gene matches. This CDR3 has 17 residues. Written as DNA, the CDR3 is TGTGCCAGCACCTTTGGGGGGACAGGGGGGAAACAAGAGACCCAGTACTTC. Translating gives CASTFGGTGGKQETQYF. Complete variable domain (other parts from reference TRBV2 and TRBJ2-5): EPEVTQTPSHQVTQMGQEVILRCVPISNHLYFYWYRQILGQKVEFLVSFYNNEISEKSEIFDDQFSVERPDGSNFTLKIRSTKLEDSAMYFCASTFGGTGGKQETQYFGPGTRLLVL.

The J gene is TRBJ1-6, the V gene TRBV5-4, with D tentatively TRBD1 (6 bases). This CDR3 contains 15 residues. V lost 3 bases and J lost 6, with 13 bases in between. Per the germline V gene, CDR1 is SGHNT and CDR2 is YYREEE (reference sequence). The CDR3 DNA is TGTGCCAGCAGCTCAATGGGGGCCGTTAATTCACCCCTCCACTTT. Translating gives CASSSMGAVNSPLHF.

This chain connects TRBV7-2 to TRBJ1-2, with 9 bases identical to TRBD1. This CDR3 is 14 amino acids long. Per the germline V gene, CDR1 is SGHTA and CDR2 is FQGNSA. V dropped 3 bases and J dropped 5; count of bases not matched to a gene: 4. The chain's CDR3 is CASSFGQGLYGYTF. The CDR3 DNA reads as TGTGCCAGCAGCTTTGGACAGGGGCTATATGGCTACACCTTC.

The V and J genes are TRBV7-9 and TRBJ2-3; TRBD1 matches at 7 bases. The germline gives CDR1 SEHNR, CDR2 FQNEAQ (reference sequence). The junction had 4 bases not matched to a gene; V was cut back by 2 bases and J by 2 bases. The CDR3 runs to 15 residues. The CDR3 loop reads CASSLKGQTTDTQYF. For the CDR3, the DNA is TGTGCCAGCAGCTTAAAGGGACAGACCACAGATACGCAGTATTTT. The entire variable domain, with the rest obtained from reference TRBV7-9 and TRBJ2-3, is as follows: DTGVSQNPRHKITKRGQNVTFRCDPISEHNRLYWYRQTLGQGPEFLTYFQNEAQLEKSRLLSDRFSAERPKGSFSTLEIQRTEQGDSAMYLCASSLKGQTTDTQYFGPGTRLTVL.

This chain joins TRBV5-6 and TRBJ2-3; 9 bases are a match to TRBD1. V was clipped by 4 bases and J by 4 bases; unmatched bases: 7. This CDR3 comprises 15 residues. Germline V gene sequence: CDR1 SGHDT, CDR2 YYEEEE. The CDR3 DNA is TGTGCCAGCAGCCTCTGGGACAGGGTACCAGATACGCAGTATTTT. Its protein is CASSLWDRVPDTQYF.

The rearrangement links TRBV9 to TRBJ1-2, with TRBD1 matching over 7 bases. Germline CDR1 is SGDLS and CDR2 is YYNGEE. This CDR3 spans 14 amino acids. Germline trimming cut 4 bases from V and 6 bases from J; bases unmatched to any gene: 9. The DNA of the CDR3 is TGTGCCAGCAGCTCACGAATCGACAGGGATGGCTACACCTTC. This encodes CASSSRIDRDGYTF.

CDR3 sequence reads: CASSPTGTGAYEQYF. The CDR3, as DNA: TGTGCCAGCAGCCCGACCGGGACAGGGGCTTACGAGCAGTACTTC. The V call is TRBV6-5, the J call TRBJ2-7; 10 bases agree with TRBD1. The CDR3 is made up of 15 amino acids. Germline-derived CDR1 and CDR2 are MNHEY and SVGAGI. V lost 6 bases to trimming and J lost 4 bases; unmatched junction nucleotides: 9.

The V gene is TRBV6-6, the J gene TRBJ2-2; the D gene is possibly TRBD1 (6 bases). Trimming removed 7 bases from V and 3 bases from J, with 12 bases in between. The CDR3 runs to 14 residues. Germline V gene lookup returns CDR1 MNHNY and CDR2 SVGAGI (reference sequence). In DNA form, the CDR3 reads TGTGCCAGCATCCTACAGGGTGACACCGGGGAGCTGTTTTTT. It codes for CASILQGDTGELFF.

V is TRBV6-5 and J is TRBJ2-1; D is unclear. Germline CDR1 MNHEY, CDR2 SVGAGI. The CDR3 is 15 amino acids. V was cut by 5 bases and J by 0 bases, with 11 bases left in between. CDR3 DNA: TGTGCCAGCAGTAGTAGCTTAGACTCCTACAATGAGCAGTTCTTC. Amino acid sequence: CASSSSLDSYNEQFF.

J is TRBJ1-3 and V is TRBV5-6; TRBD1 is a possible D gene (5 bases). Trimming took 6 bases from V and 3 from J, leaving 10 bases between them. Germline lookup yields CDR1 SGHDT and CDR2 YYEEEE. This CDR3 spans 13 amino acids. CDR3 in amino acids: CASNSGDGNTIYF. The DNA for the CDR3 is TGTGCCAGCAACTCGGGGGATGGAAACACCATATATTTT.

The chain couples TRBV3-1 (or the pseudogene TRBV3-2) to TRBJ1-3, with 10 bases that match TRBD1. CDR3 length equals 15 residues. Germline CDR1 and CDR2: LGHDT and YNNKEL (reference sequence). Losses at the gene ends were 3 bases for V and 9 bases for J; bases not matched to a gene: 8. CDR3 region: CASSQTGTGVGTIYF. The CDR3 DNA follows: TGTGCCAGCAGCCAGACCGGGACAGGGGTCGGCACCATATATTTT.

This chain joins TRBV19 and TRBJ1-5; D gene ambiguous. Trimming shortened V by 3 bases and J by 0 bases, and 9 bases separated the two germline ends. Germline CDR1 LNHDA, CDR2 SQIVND (reference sequence). This CDR3 contains 15 residues. For the CDR3, the DNA is TGTGCCAGTAGTATTACCAGAATTAGCAATCAGCCCCAGCATTTT. It encodes CASSITRISNQPQHF.